These 14 T cell receptor beta chains share one sample of origin, sequenced in a study of technical replicates of blood from four donors listed by TCRdb under 2017. Library preparation used the immunoSEQ multiplex PCR assay. TCRdb provides this immuneACCESS table in a form limited to in-frame rearrangements. Some clones are lacking; in checked studies, under half of them reflect an unresolved V gene, and why the rest are absent is not known. In all, the sample holds about 79,000 clones, and 75% to 95% of those were seen once. The ten largest account for about 0.4% of the sample. The sequencing sample was made of T cells isolated from PBMCs. The receptor source for this set is a human donor in good health. Some clones in this sample may be carry-over from other donors' samples.

The CDR3 region has the DNA TGTGCCACCAGCTTACTGGGGGCGGGCGTAGACTACGAGCAGTACTTC. Its protein product is CATSLLGAGVDYEQYF. V gene TRBV15 combines with J gene TRBJ2-7; a weak D match, TRBD1 (6 bases). The CDR3 loop spans 16 amino acids. The V gene's germline CDR1 is LNHNV and CDR2 YYDKDF (reference sequence). V was shortened by 5 bases and J by 3 bases, with 20 bases between the two germline ends. Filled out from reference TRBV15 and TRBJ2-7, the complete variable domain reads DAMVIQNPRYQVTQFGKPVTLSCSQTLNHNVMYWYQQKSSQAPKLLFHYYDKDFNNEADTPDNFQSRRPNTSFCFLDIRSPGLGDTAMYLCATSLLGAGVDYEQYFGPGTRLTVT.

The chain combines TRBV6-5 with TRBJ2-7; TRBD2 matches at 11 bases. The CDR3 covers 15 residues. Unmatched junction bases numbered 2, after V lost 0 bases and J lost 4 bases. The germline V gene has CDR1 MNHEY and CDR2 SVGAGI. CDR3 amino acids: CASSYSRTSGYEQYF. The DNA for the CDR3 is TGTGCCAGCAGTTACTCGAGGACTAGCGGGTACGAGCAGTACTTC.

This rearrangement joins TRBV5-4 to TRBJ2-7, with a possible D match to TRBD2 (5 bases). This CDR3 spans 14 amino acids. V was shortened by 0 bases and J by 5 bases, with 12 bases between the two germline ends. Germline assignment: CDR1 SGHNT and CDR2 YYREEE (reference sequence). The CDR3 sequence: CASSLERHPHEQYF. CDR3 DNA sequence: TGTGCCAGCAGCTTGGAGCGGCACCCCCACGAGCAGTACTTC.

This chain joins TRBV4-1 and TRBJ2-3; D perhaps matches TRBD2 (7 bases). This CDR3 is 15 amino acids long. The V gene's germline CDR1 is MGHRA and CDR2 YSYEKL. Trimming pared 5 bases from V and 3 bases from J, leaving 15 bases between. This chain's CDR3 is CASSYAGRGTDTQYF. In DNA form, the CDR3 reads TGCGCCAGCAGCTACGCAGGGAGGGGGACAGATACGCAGTATTTT.

The chain recombines TRBV7-9 with TRBJ2-1; perhaps TRBD2 as D (6 bases). From germline, CDR1 is SEHNR and CDR2 FQNEAQ (reference sequence). Trimming left V 2 bases short and J 7 bases short, with 15 bases between. This CDR3 is 15 amino acids long. The CDR3 loop is CASSLPGLEENEQFF. The CDR3 nucleotides are TGTGCCAGCAGCTTACCGGGACTTGAGGAGAATGAGCAGTTCTTC.

The V gene is TRBV30, the J gene TRBJ2-7; 8 positions agree with TRBD1. This CDR3 contains 15 residues. Germline CDR1 and CDR2: GTSNPN and SVGIG (reference sequence). Trimming at V came to 0 bases and at J to 4 bases, leaving 8 bases not matched to a gene. The CDR3 protein is CAWSVPNRGYYEQYF. CDR3 nucleotides: TGTGCCTGGAGTGTACCAAACAGGGGGTATTACGAGCAGTACTTC.

The gene calls are TRBV29-1 and TRBJ1-1; unclear D gene. The CDR3 totals 14 residues. V was pared by 6 bases and J by 1 base, with 15 bases between. Germline CDR1 reads SQVTM; CDR2 reads ANQGSEA. Here the CDR3 DNA reads TGCAGCGTCATCAGACAAGATACGAACACTGAAGCTTTCTTT. Translating gives CSVIRQDTNTEAFF.

This chain links TRBV2 with TRBJ2-1; 7 nucleotides match TRBD1. This CDR3 contains 15 residues. V lost 8 bases, J lost 6 bases, and 13 bases stayed unmatched. Germline CDR1 and CDR2: SNHLY and FYNNEI. CDR3 coding DNA: TGTGCCAGCCATATCCCGGGACAGCTTTTCAATGAGCAGTTCTTC. Its translation: CASHIPGQLFNEQFF.

The V gene is TRBV10-2, the J gene TRBJ2-5, with 10 bases aligning to TRBD1. This CDR3 contains 14 residues. CDR1 is WSHSY, CDR2 SAAADI, per germline. After removal of 5 bases from V and 5 bases from J, the junction contained 5 bases not matched to a gene. CDR3 amino acids: CASSKGQGRETQYF. The CDR3, as DNA: TGCGCCAGCAGTAAGGGACAGGGGAGGGAGACCCAGTACTTC.

J is TRBJ2-7 and V is TRBV30; TRBD1 might be the D (5 bases). The germline V gene encodes CDR1 GTSNPN and CDR2 SVGIG (reference sequence). The CDR3 totals 12 residues. Trimming left V 5 bases short and J 3 bases short, with 11 bases between. Here the CDR3 DNA reads TGTGCCTGGGTTGACAGTTACTACGAGCAGTACTTC. Translated: CAWVDSYYEQYF.

The genes are TRBV4-3 and TRBJ2-3; 13 bases line up with TRBD2. V was pared by 0 bases and J by 10 bases, with 10 bases of the junction left unmatched. CDR1 is LGHNA, CDR2 YSLEER, per germline. The CDR3 is 17 amino acids. CDR3 sequence (DNA): TGCGCCAGCAGCCAAGATCCAGGGACTAGCGGGACCGGGGCGCAGTATTTT. It is translated as CASSQDPGTSGTGAQYF.

The chain combines TRBV2 with TRBJ2-1; 7 bases align to TRBD2. V lost 8 bases to trimming and J lost 7 bases; unmatched junction nucleotides: 8. The CDR3 extends over 13 amino acids. The germline CDR1 and CDR2 sequences are SNHLY and FYNNEI. The CDR3 loop reads CASAWTSRNEQFF. CDR3 DNA sequence: TGTGCCAGCGCCTGGACTAGTCGGAATGAGCAGTTCTTC.

The chain uses TRBV2 and TRBJ2-7; 7 bases align to TRBD2. The germline V gene encodes CDR1 SNHLY and CDR2 FYNNEI. Trimming removed 2 bases from V and 1 base from J; junction bases left unmatched: 2. The CDR3 sequence is 14 residues long. This CDR3 reads CASSEFGGSYEQYF. As DNA, the CDR3 is TGTGCCAGCAGTGAATTCGGGGGGTCCTACGAGCAGTACTTC.

The genes are TRBV5-6 and TRBJ2-7; the D gene is possibly TRBD1 (5 bases). Trimming cost V 3 bases and J 3 bases, with 13 bases left between them. The CDR3 runs to 14 residues. CDR1 and CDR2 from the germline V gene are SGHDT and YYEEEE. The chain's CDR3 is CASSSMTERYEQYF. The DNA for the CDR3 is TGTGCCAGCAGCTCGATGACAGAGCGCTACGAGCAGTACTTC.